This record looks at one T cell receptor beta chain sequence and its context. Since the CDR3 does not end with the conserved phenylalanine or tryptophan, this likely comes from a read error. For every donor, a draw yielded about 9.7 milliliters of peripheral blood. These data are taken from a study of blood T cells in healthy people across ages. The ends lost 5 bases at V and 4 bases at J; junction bases unmatched: 10. There are 16 residues in the CDR3. In germline, CDR1 is SEHNR, CDR2 FQNEAQ (reference sequence). A second roughly 7 to 11 cycle PCR used barcoded and J-beta primers. Each CDR3 protein gets one entry after TCRdb re-called the 5' RACE reads with MiXCR. This table holds 1.5 million to 2 million distinct CDR3 sequences, roughly 28% found once.

The chain joins TRBV7-9 to TRBJ1-2, with TRBD1 matching 10 bases. Sequencing was performed on blood. This TCR was sampled from a woman under 40 in good health. The CDR3 DNA reads TGTGCCAGCAGCCTAAATTCGGGACAGGGGATCTATGGCTACACCTTA. This gives the protein CASSLNSGQGIYGYTL.